A single T cell receptor beta chain is shown here with its context. The antigen it binds to is not known. No base qualities exist here, and no much larger clone lies one base off it. Expansion of CD8+CD57+ cells had been shown by flow cytometry in the patients chosen for sequencing. Every patient had a diagnosis of severe acquired aplastic anemia based on International Study of Aplastic Anemia and Agranulocytosis and Camitta criteria. At the time blood was sampled, none of the patients had received any therapy. TCR repertoires of sorted CD4+ and CD8+ blood T cells from severe aplastic anemia patients and healthy subjects were deep-sequenced in the study. In the USA, patient enrollment took place under clinicaltrials.gov protocols 00001620, 01623167, 00001397, 00071045, 00081523 and 00961064. Ficoll-Paque density gradient centrifugation was used to isolate peripheral blood mononuclear cells. Before DNA extraction, CD4+ and CD8+ T cells were sorted by FACS or by magnetic beads.

Genomic DNA served as template for TCR beta VDJ combination and CDR3 sequence profiling. An Illumina HiSeq 2000 was the platform used for TCR repertoire sequencing. On the authors' methods: Repertoire assessment relied on Simpson's diversity index, CDR3 size and DJ length profiles, and TRBV/TRBJ rearrangement plots. The most abundant DNA sequence in the deep sequencing data was defined as the immunodominant clone. CDR3 amino acid sequences were screened for sharing across subjects and compared with published repertoires and the VDJdb database. TCRdb applied fastp at Q25 and MiXCR to the public reads, then kept only in-frame beta chains. Identical CDR3 proteins give one entry, which carries the most common genes and DNA. The V and J calls, along with clone size, are taken from TCRdb and not from the paper's own processing. The sample yields about 160,000 distinct CDR3 sequences; 71% were counted once. The ten largest clones capture around 45% of the sample.

The data derive from a study of CD8+CD57+ T cells in acquired aplastic anemia (dated by TCRdb to the late 2010s). For the study in its entirety: Extracted DNA from sorted CD4+ and CD8+ cells averaged approximately 3.4 ug, ranging from about 0.17 to 27.4 ug. CD8+CD57+ expansion was defined as a frequency above the mean frequency observed in healthy subjects. The paper's findings and limits, for the study overall: Some 31 CD8+ CDR3 sequences were shared between patients and controls but appeared highly expressed in patients and within their immunodominant clones. Between patients and healthy controls, no significant difference in CD8+ Simpson's diversity was found (P=0.060).

The germline V gene encodes CDR1 SGHTA and CDR2 FQGNSA. V is pruned by 3 bases and J by 5 bases, leaving 5 bases of the junction without a gene match. Spanning cysteine to phenylalanine, the CDR3 consists of 15 amino acids. Only CDR3 DNA is held: 45 bases, read in frame from base 1. Material for sequencing was sorted CD4+, CD8+, or CD8+CD57+ T cells (not recorded which) from PBMCs. This TCR was sampled from a human donor with aplastic anemia. The rearranged chain carries TRBV7-2 and TRBJ2-3, with TRBD1 identical over 10 junction bases. Here is the DNA: TGTGCCAGCAGCTTCCCGGGACAGGGGAAAGATACGCAGTATTTT. Translated, it reads CASSFPGQGKDTQYF.